This T cell receptor beta chain was recorded in a study of T cell repertoires in cytomegalovirus infection (dated by TCRdb to 2018 to 2020). Context from the whole study: The HLA type of each donor mattered for the analysis, because public TCR beta signatures pointed to carriage of CMV infection along with the matching HLA type. The full study reports these points: The ex vivo response was dominated by HLA-C-restricted CMV-specific TCR beta clonotypes, which also provided the single most frequent clonotype in two of eight donors. Carriers of CMV infection plus the relevant HLA type were discriminated by the cumulative frequency of public TCR beta family members in the study cohort and in an independent approximately 350-donor cohort.

The germline V gene (reference sequence) supplies CDR1 SGHKS and CDR2 YYEKEE. Including cysteine and phenylalanine, the CDR3 has 14 amino acids. Only the CDR3 portion is preserved as DNA: 42 bases, with reading frame beginning at the first base. Trimming removed 4 bases from V and 6 bases from J; the gene matches leave 7 bases unexplained. This clonotype was counted between two and nine times. What antigen it recognizes has not been identified. No base qualities exist here, and no much larger clone lies one base off it. For sequencing, an Illumina HiSeq 1500 was employed. TCRdb cleaned the public reads at Q25 with fastp, built clones with MiXCR and kept in-frame beta chains. Merged by CDR3 protein, the rows form single entries marked with the most common genes and DNA. This sample is represented by about 190,000 distinct CDR3 sequences; 7.5% to 10% of them were singletons. The ten biggest clones cover about 4.6% of the sample.

The chain uses TRBV5-5 and TRBJ2-5, and 9 junction bases match TRBD1. This clonotype was sampled from a human donor in good health (CMV status not recorded). Some clones in this sample may be carry-over from other donors' samples. Input material: PBMCs. The base sequence is TGTGCCAGCAGCCAGGGACAGGGCAGCCAGACCCAGTACTTC. Its amino acids are CASSQGQGSQTQYF.